Shown below are 2 T cell receptor beta chains from a single sample sequenced in a study of T-cell memory formation after mild COVID-19. Via MiXCR, TCRdb re-called the 5' RACE reads, giving one row per CDR3 protein. The data hold roughly 620,000 distinct CDR3 sequences, with about 20% observed a single time. The specimen sequenced was PBMCs or a T cell subset sorted from them (not recorded which). The receptors stem from an adult woman who had mild COVID-19 (a few samples of this study predate the infection). Cell type and time point are not known.

The chain has TRBV5-4 and TRBJ2-2; D uncertain. Germline CDR1 and CDR2: SGHNT and YYREEE (reference sequence). The V gene lost 0 bases and the J gene lost 1 base, with 7 bases spanning the gap. This CDR3 is 15 amino acids long. CDR3 DNA: TGTGCCAGCAGCTTGGGTCCGGTGAACACCGGGGAGCTGTTTTTT. Residues: CASSLGPVNTGELFF.

This clonotype was counted a few times. V gene TRBV24-1 combines with J gene TRBJ1-2, with TRBD1 matching 10 bases. The germline CDR1 and CDR2 sequences are KGHDR and SFDVKD. The V and J ends lost 3 bases and 4 bases, in that order; junction bases with no gene match: 4. The length of the CDR3 is 15 residues. CDR3 loop: CATSDAGTGAYGYTF. The CDR3 DNA reads as TGTGCCACCAGTGATGCCGGGACAGGGGCCTATGGCTACACCTTC.